The 29 T cell receptor beta chains given below trace back to one sample, sequenced in a study of CD8 T cells in ankylosing spondylitis (TCRdb year 2017). General findings and caveats noted by the study authors: A TCR beta motif of seven or eight highly homologous amino acid variants appeared characteristic of blood from ankylosing spondylitis patients.

No antigen is known for these receptors. Library preparation employed 5' RACE. Sequenced using an Illumina HiSeq 2500. TCRdb reworked the public reads: Q25 trimming with fastp, MiXCR clone assembly, productive beta chains retained. Rows are combined by CDR3 protein, so each entry shows the most common genes and DNA. The sample has about 220,000 distinct CDR3 sequences on record, just under 7.5% of them singletons. The ten largest clonotypes hold 12% to 15% of the sample. The sequenced sample was blood, either unsorted or a sorted T cell fraction (not recorded which). The receptors here all came from a male donor with ankylosing spondylitis.

This clonotype was detected a few times. J is TRBJ1-5 and V is TRBV7-6; D not certain. The germline V gene has CDR1 SGHVS and CDR2 FNYEAQ. Trimming removed 0 bases at V and 9 bases at J, with 9 bases between. This CDR3 has 13 amino acids. The chain's CDR3 is CASSLAKGRPQHF. The CDR3 DNA follows: TGTGCCAGCAGCTTAGCGAAAGGGCGGCCCCAGCATTTT.

At least ten counts were recorded for this clonotype. J is TRBJ2-7 and V is TRBV20-1; D possibly matches TRBD1 or TRBD2 (5 bases each). CDR1 is DFQATT, CDR2 SNEGSKA, per germline (reference sequence). The CDR3 is made up of 12 amino acids. V was clipped by 6 bases and J by 1 base, with 10 bases between them. This chain's CDR3 is CSAPGRSYEQYF. The CDR3 DNA reads TGCAGTGCACCGGGACGGTCCTACGAGCAGTACTTC.

This clonotype was counted between two and nine times. The chain carries TRBV9 and TRBJ2-5, with TRBD2 matching 8 bases. V shed 0 bases and J 4 bases; nucleotides not matched to a gene: 5. The CDR3 is made up of 15 amino acids. Germline lookup yields CDR1 SGDLS and CDR2 YYNGEE. In DNA, the CDR3 is TGTGCCAGCAGCGTAGACGGGAGGGCCGGAGAGACCCAGTACTTC. Translating gives CASSVDGRAGETQYF.

This chain links TRBV4-1 with TRBJ1-1; a weak D match, TRBD1 (6 bases). Between the trimmed V and J ends, which lost 4 bases and 1 base, there was a span of 13 bases. CDR1 MGHRA and CDR2 YSYEKL come from the germline V gene. The CDR3 loop spans 15 amino acids. The CDR3 is CASSLLGGPNTEAFF. CDR3 bases: TGCGCCAGCAGCCTCCTCGGGGGGCCGAACACTGAAGCTTTCTTT.

This clonotype was observed many times. This chain connects TRBV12-3 or TRBV12-4 to TRBJ1-4; no clear D gene. Trimming left V 3 bases short and J 7 bases short, with 6 bases between. The CDR3 consists of 12 residues. This CDR3 reads CASSFGVEKLFF. As DNA, the CDR3 is TGTGCCAGCAGTTTTGGCGTTGAAAAACTGTTTTTT.

This clonotype appeared many times. The rearrangement uses TRBV25-1 and TRBJ1-2; tentative D call: TRBD1 (5 bases). CDR1 and CDR2 from the germline V gene are MGHDK and SYGVNS. V was shortened by 4 bases and J by 0 bases, with 12 bases between the two germline ends. This CDR3 spans 15 amino acids. The CDR3 nucleotides read TGTGCCAGCAGTGGGGGCCAGACAGCTAACTATGGCTACACCTTC. This codes for CASSGGQTANYGYTF.

In its sample, this clonotype was seen many times. The rearrangement uses TRBV7-8 and TRBJ2-7; maybe TRBD2 (6 bases). CDR1 SGHVS and CDR2 FQNEAQ come from the germline V gene. The CDR3 totals 13 residues. Trimming pared 8 bases from V and 4 bases from J, leaving 15 bases between. CDR3 bases: TGTGCCAGCCGGCTTAGCGGAAGATACGAGCAGTACTTC. Translation gives CASRLSGRYEQYF.

This clonotype was observed a handful of times. The chain has TRBV6-1 and TRBJ2-7; tentative D call: TRBD1 (5 bases). The CDR3 extends over 14 amino acids. Germline CDR1 reads MNHNS; CDR2 reads SASEGT. V lost 11 bases to trimming and J lost 3 bases, with 20 bases between them. This CDR3 reads CAVHQRGTFYEQYF. In DNA form, the CDR3 reads TGTGCCGTTCACCAAAGGGGTACTTTCTACGAGCAGTACTTC.

There are many counts of this clonotype. This chain connects TRBV27 to TRBJ1-5; TRBD1 agrees at 7 bases. The V and J ends lost 5 bases and 6 bases, in that order; junction bases with no gene match: 4. The CDR3 runs 13 residues. Germline V gene data show CDR1 as MNHEY and CDR2 as SMNVEV (reference sequence). The chain's CDR3 is CASSTRGAQPQHF. DNA for the CDR3: TGTGCCAGCAGTACCAGGGGGGCTCAGCCCCAGCATTTT.

This clonotype appeared many times. The chain is built from TRBV20-1 and TRBJ2-1; D remains ambiguous. Trimming took 5 bases from V and 0 from J, leaving 11 bases between them. This CDR3 contains 14 residues. The V gene's germline CDR1 is DFQATT and CDR2 SNEGSKA (reference sequence). CDR3 loop: CSALSRSSYNEQFF. The CDR3 DNA is TGCAGTGCTCTGTCTCGAAGCTCCTACAATGAGCAGTTCTTC.

This clonotype was detected only a few times. The J gene is TRBJ2-5, the V gene TRBV4-1, with 9 bases matching TRBD2. The junction had 10 bases not matched to a gene; V was cut back by 1 base and J by 1 base. Germline-derived CDR1 and CDR2 are MGHRA and YSYEKL. The CDR3 runs to 18 residues. In DNA form, the CDR3 reads TGCGCCAGCAGCCAAGTCCTAGTAGCGGGGGCCTTCCAAGAGACCCAGTACTTC. Amino acids: CASSQVLVAGAFQETQYF.

This clonotype was seen many times. Here the CDR3 DNA reads TGTGCCAGCGCTACGGCGCCGAAAGCCTACGAGCAGTACTTC. This translates into CASATAPKAYEQYF. The J gene is TRBJ2-7, the V gene TRBV9; D call uncertain. Germline values: CDR1 SGDLS, CDR2 YYNGEE. The CDR3 extends over 14 amino acids. V shed 7 bases and J shed 2 bases, with 16 bases lying between them. Complete variable domain (other parts from reference TRBV9 and TRBJ2-7): DSGVTQTPKHLITATGQRVTLRCSPRSGDLSVYWYQQSLDQGLQFLIQYYNGEERAKGNILERFSAQQFPDLHSELNLSSLELGDSALYFCASATAPKAYEQYFGPGTRLTVT.

This clonotype was recorded many times. The limits of the CDR3 on the DNA are not certain, so only TCRdb's listed CDR3 is given. The V call is TRBV28, the J call TRBJ1-5. Counting both end residues, the CDR3 totals 14 amino acids. Germline assignment: CDR1 MDHEN and CDR2 SYDVKM. CDR3 amino acids: CASSFGEGDQPQHF.

A few counts support this clonotype. The J gene is TRBJ2-1, the V gene TRBV11-1; the match to TRBD2 covers 10 bases. This CDR3 spans 18 amino acids. V dropped 5 bases and J dropped 5; count of bases not matched to a gene: 15. CDR1 and CDR2 from the germline V gene are SGHAT and FQDESV (reference sequence). CDR3 DNA sequence: TGTGCCAGCAGCCTTGACTTTGACTACCTAGCGGGAGACAATGAGCAGTTCTTC. Protein sequence: CASSLDFDYLAGDNEQFF.

This clonotype has ten or more counts. The V gene is TRBV15, the J gene TRBJ2-7; 11 positions agree with TRBD1. Trimming removed 3 bases from V and 3 bases from J; junction bases left unmatched: 7. The CDR3 extends over 16 amino acids. Germline loops: CDR1 LNHNV, CDR2 YYDKDF (reference sequence). This CDR3 is CATSSGADRGLYEQYF. The DNA for the CDR3 is TGTGCCACCAGCAGTGGGGCGGACAGGGGGCTCTACGAGCAGTACTTC. Together with reference TRBV15 and TRBJ2-7, the CDR3 gives the full variable domain: DAMVIQNPRYQVTQFGKPVTLSCSQTLNHNVMYWYQQKSSQAPKLLFHYYDKDFNNEADTPDNFQSRRPNTSFCFLDIRSPGLGDTAMYLCATSSGADRGLYEQYFGPGTRLTVT.

The sample holds a few counts of this clonotype. The V call is TRBV7-8, the J call TRBJ1-6, with 9 bases lining up with TRBD1. From germline, CDR1 is SGHVS and CDR2 FQNEAQ. V shed 4 bases and J 7 bases; nucleotides not matched to a gene: 8. The CDR3 covers 16 residues. The CDR3 spells CASSWTGVSRNSPLHF. The CDR3 DNA follows: TGTGCCAGCAGCTGGACAGGGGTTTCCCGGAATTCACCCCTCCACTTT.

This clonotype was observed at least ten times. J is TRBJ2-7 and V is TRBV2; D unresolved. Germline-derived CDR1 and CDR2 are SNHLY and FYNNEI. The CDR3 is 10 residues long. V dropped 4 bases and J dropped 6 bases, with 4 bases sitting between them. The CDR3: CASSGLEQYF. For the CDR3, the DNA is TGTGCCAGCAGTGGTCTCGAGCAGTACTTC. Combining the CDR3 with reference TRBV2 and TRBJ2-7 gives the whole variable domain EPEVTQTPSHQVTQMGQEVILRCVPISNHLYFYWYRQILGQKVEFLVSFYNNEISEKSEIFDDQFSVERPDGSNFTLKIRSTKLEDSAMYFCASSGLEQYFGPGTRLTVT.

This clonotype was recorded many times. The CDR3 DNA is TGCGCCAGCAGCCCGAGGACAGGGACGGAAGCTTTCTTT. This translates into CASSPRTGTEAFF. The chain has TRBV4-3 and TRBJ1-1; 8 bases match TRBD1. Germline CDR1 reads LGHNA; CDR2 reads YSLEER. This CDR3 is 13 amino acids long. V gave up 4 bases and J gave up 8 bases; unmatched junction bases: 6.

This clonotype was seen many times. The gene calls are TRBV20-1 and TRBJ1-1; 9 nucleotides agree with TRBD1. This CDR3 contains 17 residues. V lost 2 bases and J lost 0; bases outside the gene matches: 10. Germline values: CDR1 DFQATT, CDR2 SNEGSKA (reference sequence). The CDR3 DNA reads as TGCAGTGCTAGAAATCACAGGGGGCGCAACTTGAACACTGAAGCTTTCTTT. Protein: CSARNHRGRNLNTEAFF.

The V gene is TRBV20-1, the J gene TRBJ2-1; D unclear. Germline-derived CDR1 and CDR2 are DFQATT and SNEGSKA (reference sequence). This CDR3 region has 11 residues. V shed 6 bases and J shed 9 bases, with 12 bases lying between them. CDR3 coding DNA: TGCAGTGCCTCTTACTCTGGTGAGCAGTTCTTC. Encoded protein: CSASYSGEQFF.

This clonotype turned up a few times. The chain carries TRBV6-5 and TRBJ1-1; D is uncertain. V lost 2 bases and J lost 4, with 11 bases in between. CDR3 length equals 14 residues. CDR1 MNHEY and CDR2 SVGAGI come from the germline V gene. CDR3 DNA: TGTGCCAGCAGTTACGAGGGATGGGGCACTGAAGCTTTCTTT. Translating gives CASSYEGWGTEAFF.

In this sample, this clonotype turned up once. A much larger clone is a single base away; this may be a read error. V gene TRBV25-1 combines with J gene TRBJ2-2, with TRBD2 matching 7 bases. With V trimmed by 10 bases and J by 3 bases, 11 bases remained unmatched. This CDR3 region has 15 residues. Germline CDR1 is MGHDK and CDR2 is SYGVNS. CDR3 nucleotide sequence: TGTGCCAACCGTAAGTGGGAGGGATACACCGGGGAGCTGTTTTTT. Its translation is CANRKWEGYTGELFF.

This clonotype was counted only a few times. This rearrangement joins TRBV27 to TRBJ2-1, with D tentatively TRBD1 (5 bases). Germline assignment: CDR1 MNHEY and CDR2 SMNVEV (reference sequence). V lost 6 bases to trimming and J lost 9 bases, with 12 bases between them. The CDR3 contains 12 residues. This CDR3 reads CASSPGWAEQFF. The CDR3 DNA reads as TGTGCCAGCAGCCCAGGGTGGGCTGAGCAGTTCTTC.

This clonotype occurred many times. This chain joins TRBV7-6 and TRBJ2-1, with 9 bases matching TRBD1. CDR1 SGHVS and CDR2 FNYEAQ come from the germline V gene. This CDR3 has 16 amino acids. Trimming at V came to 1 base and at J to 8 bases, leaving 9 bases not matched to a gene. CDR3 sequence: CASSLGWGQGRHEQFF. In DNA, the CDR3 is TGTGCCAGCAGCTTAGGGTGGGGACAGGGCCGTCATGAGCAGTTCTTC.

At least ten counts were recorded for this clonotype. The chain carries TRBV20-1 and TRBJ2-1; TRBD2 matches 9 bases. From germline, CDR1 is DFQATT and CDR2 SNEGSKA (reference sequence). The CDR3 covers 16 residues. Trimming at V came to 6 bases and at J to 6 bases, leaving 15 bases not matched to a gene. The CDR3 DNA sequence: TGCAGTGCCGCACTCCCCGGACTAGCGCGAATCAATGAGCAGTTCTTC. Protein: CSAALPGLARINEQFF.

This clonotype came up many times. The rearrangement uses TRBV5-1 and TRBJ2-5; 7 positions agree with TRBD2. The CDR3 length is 14 residues. V was pared by 6 bases and J by 2 bases, with 7 bases of the junction left unmatched. Germline V gives CDR1 SGHRS, CDR2 YFSETQ. This chain's CDR3 is CASNPSGMQETQYF. DNA of the CDR3: TGCGCCAGCAATCCTAGCGGAATGCAAGAGACCCAGTACTTC.

At least ten counts were recorded for this clonotype. V is TRBV11-2 and J is TRBJ2-5; D is perhaps TRBD1 (6 bases). V lost 8 bases, J lost 4 bases, and 11 bases lay in between. CDR3 length equals 12 residues. Germline V gene lookup returns CDR1 SGHAT and CDR2 FQNNGV. The CDR3 DNA follows: TGTGCCAGCGCAGGGGTCGGAGAGACCCAGTACTTC. Protein product: CASAGVGETQYF.

This clonotype was seen many times. The chain uses TRBV20-1 and TRBJ1-1, with no clear D. The V and J ends lost 2 bases and 4 bases respectively, with 11 bases between them. This CDR3 is 13 amino acids long. Per the germline V gene, CDR1 is DFQATT and CDR2 is SNEGSKA (reference sequence). Here the CDR3 DNA reads TGCAGTGCTAGAACCTCGAGGATCACTGAAGCTTTCTTT. Translated: CSARTSRITEAFF.

The chain links TRBV29-1 to TRBJ2-7; 7 bases match TRBD1. The CDR3 covers 13 residues. CDR1 SQVTM and CDR2 ANQGSEA come from the germline V gene. The V and J ends lost 7 bases and 2 bases, in that order; junction bases with no gene match: 8. The CDR3 loop is CSATGTVAYEQYF. CDR3 sequence (DNA): TGCAGCGCCACCGGGACAGTCGCCTACGAGCAGTACTTC.